The 8 T cell receptor beta chains presented below share a single source sample, sequenced in a study of spatial heterogeneity in lung cancer. Specified time point: sample taken at primary tumor resection. Whole RNA, which was extracted from tumor, nontumor lung tissue or frozen PBMC, was sequenced without any cell sorting. TCRdb reanalysed the 5' RACE reads using MiXCR and keeps one entry per CDR3 protein. The sample consists of 30,000 to 40,000 distinct CDR3 sequences, roughly 5.6% of them appearing once. The source material was PBMCs, sampled at surgery. Receptors originate from a female donor with early-stage non-small cell lung cancer.

This clonotype was seen ten or more times. J is TRBJ2-3 and V is TRBV28; D may be TRBD1 (6 bases). This CDR3 has 18 residues. CDR1 is MDHEN, CDR2 SYDVKM, per germline. V was trimmed by 6 bases and J by 5 bases, leaving 27 bases between them. CDR3 in amino acids: CASSSRGHNSPRGDTQYF. DNA for the CDR3: TGTGCCAGCAGCAGCCGGGGACATAACAGCCCTCGGGGAGATACGCAGTATTTT.

This clonotype was seen more than once but under ten times. The chain links TRBV6-1 to TRBJ2-1; TRBD1 matches 10 bases. The V gene end was trimmed by 8 bases and the J gene end by 8 bases; junction bases not matched to a gene: 9. This CDR3 is built from 14 residues. In germline, CDR1 is MNHNS, CDR2 SASEGT. CDR3 region: CASDRDRGNYEQFF. CDR3 bases: TGTGCCAGCGACCGGGACAGGGGTAACTATGAGCAGTTCTTC.

The sample holds a few counts of this clonotype. This chain joins TRBV7-3 and TRBJ2-4, with D maybe TRBD1 (5 bases). The CDR3 runs to 14 residues. Germline loops: CDR1 SGHTA, CDR2 FQGTGA. Trimming took 2 bases from V and 15 from J, leaving 20 bases between them. CDR3 in DNA: TGTGCCAGCAGCTTAGTTCGGCCAGGGCGCGTCGGGTACTTC. It specifies CASSLVRPGRVGYF.

This clonotype was found many times. This chain joins TRBV10-3 and TRBJ2-5; D is perhaps TRBD1 or TRBD2 (6 bases each). Trimming cost V 2 bases and J 5 bases, with 12 bases left between them. Germline lookup yields CDR1 ENHRY and CDR2 SYGVKD. The CDR3 runs to 14 residues. CDR3 nucleotide sequence: TGTGCCATCAGTGAGCCGGGGGCGAGGGAGACCCAGTACTTC. Protein: CAISEPGARETQYF.

This clonotype was counted at least ten times. CDR3 in amino acids: CASSLSRQGNYGYTF. The CDR3 DNA follows: TGTGCCAGCAGCTTGTCGAGACAGGGGAACTATGGCTACACCTTC. V is TRBV5-4 and J is TRBJ1-2; 8 bases are a match to TRBD1. CDR1 is SGHNT and CDR2 is YYREEE in the germline V gene (reference sequence). The CDR3 is made up of 15 amino acids. V lost 1 base and J lost 2; bases outside the gene matches: 4.

This chain uses TRBV15 with TRBJ1-1; D is unresolved. The CDR3 loop spans 15 amino acids. V was pared by 0 bases and J by 0 bases, with 8 bases between. CDR1 and CDR2 (germline): LNHNV, YYDKDF (reference sequence). Here the CDR3 reads CATSRDPLMNTEAFF. CDR3 sequence (DNA): TGTGCCACCAGCAGAGATCCCCTGATGAACACTGAAGCTTTCTTT.

This clonotype came up many times. The chain is built from TRBV3-1 and TRBJ2-5, with a possible D match to TRBD2 (6 bases). This CDR3 is 15 amino acids long. The germline V gene has CDR1 LGHDT and CDR2 YNNKEL (reference sequence). The V gene lost 0 bases and the J gene lost 4 bases, with 12 bases spanning the gap. CDR3 bases: TGTGCCAGCAGCCAAGACGGGACTGACTTAGAGACCCAGTACTTC. Translating it yields CASSQDGTDLETQYF.

This clonotype has a count of ten or more. This sequence joins TRBV7-9 and TRBJ2-5, with 10 bases fitting TRBD2. The CDR3 extends over 15 amino acids. V dropped 4 bases and J dropped 6; count of bases not matched to a gene: 8. Per the germline V gene, CDR1 is SEHNR and CDR2 is FQNEAQ (reference sequence). The CDR3 nucleotides read TGTGCCAGCAGCTCCGCTACTAGCGGGGTGAAGACCCAGTACTTC. Its translation is CASSSATSGVKTQYF.